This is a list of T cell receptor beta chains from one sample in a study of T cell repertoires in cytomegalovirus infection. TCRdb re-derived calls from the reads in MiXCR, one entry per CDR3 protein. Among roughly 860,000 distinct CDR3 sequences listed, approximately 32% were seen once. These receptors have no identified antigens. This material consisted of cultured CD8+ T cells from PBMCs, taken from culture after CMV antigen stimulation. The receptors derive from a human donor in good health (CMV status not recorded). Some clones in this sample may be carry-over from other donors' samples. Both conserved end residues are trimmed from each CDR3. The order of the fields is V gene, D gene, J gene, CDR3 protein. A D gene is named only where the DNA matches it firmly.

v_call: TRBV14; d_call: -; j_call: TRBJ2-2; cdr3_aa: ASSQDRGAIRTGELF
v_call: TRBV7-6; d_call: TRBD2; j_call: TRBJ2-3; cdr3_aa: ASSSKAGINTDTQY
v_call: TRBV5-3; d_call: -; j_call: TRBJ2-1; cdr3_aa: ASSWDTSYNEQL
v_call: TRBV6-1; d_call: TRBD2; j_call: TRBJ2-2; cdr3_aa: ASRITSGGPNTGELF
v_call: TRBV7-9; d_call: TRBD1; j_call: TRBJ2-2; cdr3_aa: ASSFTTGGKVTGELF
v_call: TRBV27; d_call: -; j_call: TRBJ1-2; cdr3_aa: ASSPHGPYGYT
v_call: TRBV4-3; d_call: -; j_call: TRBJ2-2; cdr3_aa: ASSQDLSYGTTGELF
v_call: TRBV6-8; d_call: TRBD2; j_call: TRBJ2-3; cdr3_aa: ASRMGLAGGLDTQY
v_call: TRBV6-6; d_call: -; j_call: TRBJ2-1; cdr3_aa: ASWGTSSDEQF
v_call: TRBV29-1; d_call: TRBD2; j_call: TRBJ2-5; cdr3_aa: SVVPGGEETQY
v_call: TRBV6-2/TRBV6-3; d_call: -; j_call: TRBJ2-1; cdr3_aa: ASSYERDNEQF
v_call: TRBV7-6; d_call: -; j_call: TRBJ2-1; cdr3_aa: ASSLNSHEQF
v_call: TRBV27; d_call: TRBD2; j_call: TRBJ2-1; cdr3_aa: VSSLSSGGLNEQF
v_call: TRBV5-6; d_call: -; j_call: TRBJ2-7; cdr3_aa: ASSPGSSWYEQY
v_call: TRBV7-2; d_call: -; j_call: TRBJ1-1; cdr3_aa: ASSRGTSTEAF
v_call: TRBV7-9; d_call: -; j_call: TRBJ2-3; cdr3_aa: ASSSTGGPDTDTQY
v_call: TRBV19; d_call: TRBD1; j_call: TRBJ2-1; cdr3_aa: ASSTPDRGSEQF
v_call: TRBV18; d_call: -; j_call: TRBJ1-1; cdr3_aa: ASSPAGGRTEAF
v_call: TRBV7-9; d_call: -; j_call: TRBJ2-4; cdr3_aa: ASSLAGRIQY
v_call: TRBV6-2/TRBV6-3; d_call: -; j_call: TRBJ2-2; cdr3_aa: ASTQPRDATGELF